This passage covers 27 T cell receptor beta chains from one sample sequenced in a study of identifying expanded T cells in peripheral blood. Clones were sequenced by immunoSEQ multiplex PCR, and TCRdb holds only the in-frame ones, with some missing. Among about 82,000 clones listed, 70% to 90% were seen once. The sample taken for sequencing was blood. These TCRs come from a person aged 18 to 69 in good health.

This clone was counted between two and nine times. V and J are TRBV5-4 and TRBJ2-1; 14 bases match TRBD2. V dropped 0 bases and J dropped 12; count of bases not matched to a gene: 8. Germline CDR1 reads SGHNT; CDR2 reads YYREEE (reference sequence). This CDR3 is 16 amino acids long. CDR3 amino acids: CASSLASTSGGAGQFF. The CDR3, as DNA: TGTGCCAGCAGCTTGGCGTCGACTAGCGGGGGGGCCGGGCAGTTCTTC.

The J gene is TRBJ1-2, the V gene TRBV5-1; the match to TRBD1 covers 8 bases. Per germline, CDR1 SGHRS and CDR2 YFSETQ. This CDR3 spans 14 amino acids. J was trimmed by 3 bases and V by 4 bases; bases with no gene match: 5. For the CDR3, the DNA is TGCGCCAGCAGCACCGACAGGGGAGACTATGGCTACACCTTC. Translation: CASSTDRGDYGYTF.

This clone was detected only a few times. V gene TRBV4-1 combines with J gene TRBJ1-4; D not certain. V shed 1 base and J shed 14 bases, with 14 bases lying between them. CDR3 length: 13 amino acids. Germline lookup yields CDR1 MGHRA and CDR2 YSYEKL. The CDR3 loop reads CASSQGETPLLFF. The CDR3 DNA reads as TGCGCCAGCAGCCAAGGGGAGACCCCGTTGCTGTTTTTT.

The V gene is TRBV4-1, the J gene TRBJ2-7; a possible D gene is TRBD2 (6 bases). Trimming took 0 bases from V and 5 from J, leaving 17 bases between them. Germline-derived CDR1 and CDR2 are MGHRA and YSYEKL. The length of the CDR3 is 16 residues. DNA of the CDR3: TGCGCCAGCAGCCAAGATGATTGGCGGGATCGGCACGAGCAGTACTTC. Protein sequence: CASSQDDWRDRHEQYF.

This chain connects TRBV10-3 to TRBJ2-1; the match to TRBD2 covers 8 bases. Germline V CDR1 and CDR2: ENHRY, SYGVKD. The CDR3 sequence is 17 residues long. Germline trimming cut 0 bases from V and 6 bases from J; bases unmatched to any gene: 10. CDR3: CAISESGGAGAGNEQFF. CDR3 in DNA: TGTGCCATCAGTGAGTCTGGAGGAGCGGGAGCGGGCAATGAGCAGTTCTTC.

This chain connects TRBV5-1 to TRBJ1-2; 7 nucleotides match TRBD1. The germline V gene has CDR1 SGHRS and CDR2 YFSETQ. V gave up 1 base and J gave up 1 base; unmatched junction bases: 1. The CDR3 is 14 residues long. The CDR3 region has the DNA TGCGCCAGCAGCTTGACAGGGGTTAACTATGGCTACACCTTC. Translating it yields CASSLTGVNYGYTF. Drawing the rest from reference TRBV5-1 and TRBJ1-2, the complete variable domain is KAGVTQTPRYLIKTRGQQVTLSCSPISGHRSVSWYQQTPGQGLQFLFEYFSETQRNKGNFPGRFSGRQFSNSRSEMNVSTLELGDSALYLCASSLTGVNYGYTFGSGTRLTVV.

This clone is a singleton in its sample. J is TRBJ1-3 and V is TRBV30, with D tentatively TRBD1 (5 bases). The length of the CDR3 is 17 residues. Germline V CDR1 and CDR2: GTSNPN, SVGIG (reference sequence). Trimming stripped 0 bases from V and 4 bases from J, with 19 bases between. CDR3 in amino acids: CAWSVLSAGRTGNTIYF. DNA for the CDR3: TGTGCCTGGAGTGTACTATCTGCAGGGAGGACGGGAAACACCATATATTTT.

This clone was recorded only once. V usage is TRBV5-1 and J usage is TRBJ2-1; unclear D gene. The germline V gene encodes CDR1 SGHRS and CDR2 YFSETQ. The CDR3 contains 11 residues. Between the trimmed V and J ends, which lost 0 bases and 9 bases, there was a span of 4 bases. CDR3 DNA sequence: TGCGCCAGCAGCTTGGAAGGTGAGCAGTTCTTC. Translated, it gives CASSLEGEQFF.

This chain joins TRBV27 and TRBJ2-2; tentatively, D is TRBD2 (6 bases). This CDR3 contains 15 residues. V lost 6 bases to trimming and J lost 2 bases, with 13 bases between them. Germline CDR1 is MNHEY and CDR2 is SMNVEV (reference sequence). For the CDR3, the DNA is TGTGCCAGCAGGGTCCGGGACTCCAACACCGGGGAGCTGTTTTTT. This translates into CASRVRDSNTGELFF.

The V and J genes are TRBV7-2 and TRBJ1-5; D remains ambiguous. CDR3 length: 15 residues. The V gene lost 5 bases and the J gene lost 0 bases, with 11 bases spanning the gap. Germline CDR1 and CDR2: SGHTA and FQGNSA. Here the CDR3 reads CASSPAVSSNQPQHF. CDR3 nucleotides: TGTGCCAGCAGCCCTGCCGTAAGTAGCAATCAGCCCCAGCATTTT.

The chain combines TRBV29-1 with TRBJ2-4; D possibly corresponds to TRBD2 (5 bases). V was shortened by 0 bases and J by 8 bases, with 14 bases between the two germline ends. This CDR3 region has 14 residues. CDR1 is SQVTM, CDR2 ANQGSEA, per germline. The DNA of the CDR3 is TGCAGCGTTGAAGACGGGGAGCGGTGGGACATTCAGTACTTC. As protein: CSVEDGERWDIQYF. The full variable domain, completed using reference TRBV29-1 and TRBJ2-4, is SAVISQKPSRDICQRGTSLTIQCQVDSQVTMMFWYRQQPGQSLTLIATANQGSEATYESGFVIDKFPISRPNLTFSTLTVSNMSPEDSSIYLCSVEDGERWDIQYFGAGTRLSVL.

The chain's CDR3 is CASSSRLAGAQETQYF. The CDR3 DNA reads TGTGCCAGCAGTTCCCGACTGGCGGGGGCACAAGAGACCCAGTACTTC. The genes are TRBV28 and TRBJ2-5; a possible D gene is TRBD2 (7 bases). CDR3 length equals 16 residues. V was trimmed by 4 bases and J by 2 bases, leaving 17 bases between them. Germline V lookup: CDR1 MDHEN, CDR2 SYDVKM.

The rearrangement links TRBV5-4 to TRBJ2-3; unclear D gene. CDR3 length: 14 residues. Trimming cost V 0 bases and J 2 bases, with 7 bases left between them. Germline CDR1 is SGHNT and CDR2 is YYREEE (reference sequence). CDR3 in DNA: TGTGCCAGCAGCTTGGAACTTGACACAGATACGCAGTATTTT. Its translation is CASSLELDTDTQYF.

The CDR3 DNA is TGTGCCAGCAGCTTAGGGACTAACTATGGCTACACCTTC. It codes for CASSLGTNYGYTF. The chain has TRBV7-3 and TRBJ1-2; D is unclear. CDR1 and CDR2 (germline): SGHTA, FQGTGA. V lost 2 bases and J 0 bases, leaving 4 bases between the germline ends. The CDR3 is 13 amino acids.

This chain joins TRBV28 and TRBJ2-1, with D perhaps matching TRBD2 (6 bases). The CDR3 extends over 11 amino acids. The V and J ends lost 5 bases and 12 bases respectively, with 11 bases between them. The germline gives CDR1 MDHEN, CDR2 SYDVKM. For the CDR3, the DNA is TGTGCCAGCAGTGGGGGGATAGCGCAGTTCTTC. Protein: CASSGGIAQFF.

The V and J genes are TRBV4-1 and TRBJ1-3; D call uncertain. V was shortened by 1 base and J by 1 base, with 8 bases between the two germline ends. Germline V gives CDR1 MGHRA, CDR2 YSYEKL. The CDR3 covers 15 residues. The CDR3 DNA sequence: TGCGCCAGCAGCCAAGGGATTTTTTCTGGAAACACCATATATTTT. Translated: CASSQGIFSGNTIYF.

The CDR3 loop reads CSVVTQAHDTQYF. CDR3 sequence (DNA): TGCAGCGTTGTAACCCAGGCCCACGATACGCAGTATTTT. This chain connects TRBV29-1 to TRBJ2-3; D gene unclear. V lost 4 bases, J lost 6 bases, and 14 bases lay in between. The CDR3 runs 13 residues. Germline loops: CDR1 SQVTM, CDR2 ANQGSEA.

The chain has TRBV2 and TRBJ2-7, with TRBD1 identical over 9 bases. From germline, CDR1 is SNHLY and CDR2 FYNNEI. J was trimmed by 6 bases and V by 1 base; bases with no gene match: 7. The CDR3 has 15 amino acids. Here the CDR3 DNA reads TGTGCCAGCAGTGAAGAGGGGACAGGGTTCGGCGAGCAGTACTTC. Amino acids: CASSEEGTGFGEQYF.

The chain recombines TRBV5-1 with TRBJ1-6; no firm D call. The CDR3 has 15 residues. Germline CDR1 SGHRS, CDR2 YFSETQ. V lost 0 bases to trimming and J lost 9 bases, with 13 bases between them. The CDR3: CASSLDGSSGSPLHF. CDR3 in DNA: TGCGCCAGCAGCTTGGACGGGTCGAGCGGTTCACCCCTCCACTTT.

The chain has TRBV9 and TRBJ1-2, with D possibly matching TRBD1 (6 bases). This CDR3 is built from 14 residues. The V end was cut by 6 bases, the J end by 4 bases, with 16 bases between. CDR1 and CDR2 from the germline V gene are SGDLS and YYNGEE. The chain's CDR3 is CASMGGNRTYGYTF. CDR3 nucleotides: TGTGCCAGCATGGGGGGCAACAGAACCTATGGCTACACCTTC. Supplemented by reference TRBV9 and TRBJ1-2, the full variable domain reads DSGVTQTPKHLITATGQRVTLRCSPRSGDLSVYWYQQSLDQGLQFLIQYYNGEERAKGNILERFSAQQFPDLHSELNLSSLELGDSALYFCASMGGNRTYGYTFGSGTRLTVV.

The chain has TRBV7-9 and TRBJ2-1; D gene unclear. Germline CDR1 and CDR2: SEHNR and FQNEAQ (reference sequence). Trimming shortened V by 2 bases and J by 4 bases, and 6 bases separated the two germline ends. The CDR3 sequence is 13 residues long. In nucleotides, the CDR3 is TGTGCCAGCAGCTTAAACAGTTACAATGAGCAGTTCTTC. Amino acid sequence: CASSLNSYNEQFF.

The rearrangement links TRBV9 to TRBJ2-5; the D is unclear. This CDR3 contains 13 residues. Trimming stripped 3 bases from V and 2 bases from J, with 8 bases between. Germline assignment: CDR1 SGDLS and CDR2 YYNGEE. Written as DNA, the CDR3 is TGTGCCAGCAGCGACACAATACAAGAGACCCAGTACTTC. Protein sequence: CASSDTIQETQYF. Full variable domain (rest looked up from reference TRBV9 and TRBJ2-5): DSGVTQTPKHLITATGQRVTLRCSPRSGDLSVYWYQQSLDQGLQFLIQYYNGEERAKGNILERFSAQQFPDLHSELNLSSLELGDSALYFCASSDTIQETQYFGPGTRLLVL.

The chain recombines TRBV7-2 with TRBJ1-1; D uncertain. Germline CDR1 and CDR2: SGHTA and FQGNSA. V was shortened by 2 bases and J by 1 base, with 5 bases between the two germline ends. The CDR3 loop spans 13 amino acids. The CDR3 DNA reads as TGTGCCAGCAGCTTAACACCGAACACTGAAGCTTTCTTT. Protein: CASSLTPNTEAFF.

The chain is built from TRBV5-8 and TRBJ2-5; 16 positions agree with TRBD2. The junction had 5 bases not matched to a gene; V was cut back by 4 bases and J by 2 bases. In germline, CDR1 is SGHTS, CDR2 YDEGEE. The length of the CDR3 is 17 residues. The CDR3 coding sequence is TGTGCCAGCAGCCTCGGGACTAGCGGGAGGGCTCAAGAGACCCAGTACTTC. It translates to CASSLGTSGRAQETQYF.

This chain uses TRBV2 with TRBJ1-2; D gene uncertain. This CDR3 is 12 amino acids long. The germline V gene encodes CDR1 SNHLY and CDR2 FYNNEI. V was cut by 8 bases and J by 7 bases, with 14 bases left in between. This CDR3 reads CASRWDSRGYTF. The CDR3, as DNA: TGTGCCAGCCGATGGGATTCCCGTGGCTACACCTTC.

V is TRBV27 and J is TRBJ2-1, with a tentative D call TRBD2 (6 bases). Trimming took off 7 bases at V and 3 bases at J, with 19 bases between the two ends. CDR3 length: 16 residues. Germline CDR1 reads MNHEY; CDR2 reads SMNVEV (reference sequence). In nucleotides, the CDR3 is TGTGCCAGCACCGCGAGGGCTAGCGCTTTCTACAATGAGCAGTTCTTC. The encoded protein is CASTARASAFYNEQFF.

The chain couples TRBV29-1 to TRBJ2-3; 10 nucleotides match TRBD1. This CDR3 spans 14 amino acids. V lost 7 bases to trimming and J lost 0 bases; unmatched junction nucleotides: 4. Looked up from germline, CDR1 is SQVTM and CDR2 is ANQGSEA. This CDR3 reads CSALGQGSTDTQYF. CDR3 DNA: TGCAGCGCCCTGGGACAGGGGAGCACAGATACGCAGTATTTT.